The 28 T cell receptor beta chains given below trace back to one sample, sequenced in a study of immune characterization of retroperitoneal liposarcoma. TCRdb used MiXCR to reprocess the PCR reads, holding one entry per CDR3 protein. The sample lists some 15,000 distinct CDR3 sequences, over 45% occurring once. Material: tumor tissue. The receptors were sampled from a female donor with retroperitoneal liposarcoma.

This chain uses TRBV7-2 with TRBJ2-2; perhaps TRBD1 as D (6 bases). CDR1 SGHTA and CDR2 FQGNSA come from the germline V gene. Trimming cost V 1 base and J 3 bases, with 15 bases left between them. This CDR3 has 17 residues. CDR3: CASSLGRQAAHTGELFF. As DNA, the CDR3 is TGTGCCAGCAGCTTAGGTAGACAGGCGGCTCACACCGGGGAGCTGTTTTTT.

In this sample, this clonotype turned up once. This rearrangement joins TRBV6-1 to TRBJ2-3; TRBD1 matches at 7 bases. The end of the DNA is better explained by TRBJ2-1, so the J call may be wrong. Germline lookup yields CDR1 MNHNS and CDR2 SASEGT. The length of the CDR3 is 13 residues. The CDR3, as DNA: TGTGCCAGCACTCTCTCCGGGACAGCCGAGCAGTTCTTC. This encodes CASTLSGTAEQFF.

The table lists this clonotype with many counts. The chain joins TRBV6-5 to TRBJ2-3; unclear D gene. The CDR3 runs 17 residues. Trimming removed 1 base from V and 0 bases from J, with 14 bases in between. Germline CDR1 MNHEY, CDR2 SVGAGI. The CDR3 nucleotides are TGTGCCAGCAGTTACTTCGGGCTCTTCCCTAGCACAGATACGCAGTATTTT. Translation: CASSYFGLFPSTDTQYF.

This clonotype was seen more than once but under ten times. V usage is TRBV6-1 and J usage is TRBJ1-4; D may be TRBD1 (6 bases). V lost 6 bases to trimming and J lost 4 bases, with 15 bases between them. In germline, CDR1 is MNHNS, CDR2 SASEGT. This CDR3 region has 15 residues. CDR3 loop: CASRPPGTSNEKLFF. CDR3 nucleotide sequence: TGTGCCAGCAGGCCTCCTGGGACAAGTAATGAAAAACTGTTTTTT.

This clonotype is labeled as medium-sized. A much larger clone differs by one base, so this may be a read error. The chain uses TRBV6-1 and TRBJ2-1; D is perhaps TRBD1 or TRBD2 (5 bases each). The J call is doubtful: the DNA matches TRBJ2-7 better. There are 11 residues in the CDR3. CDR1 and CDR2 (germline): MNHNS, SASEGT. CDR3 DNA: TGTGCCAGCTCGTGGGGGAATGAGCAGTACTTC. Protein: CASSWGNEQYF.

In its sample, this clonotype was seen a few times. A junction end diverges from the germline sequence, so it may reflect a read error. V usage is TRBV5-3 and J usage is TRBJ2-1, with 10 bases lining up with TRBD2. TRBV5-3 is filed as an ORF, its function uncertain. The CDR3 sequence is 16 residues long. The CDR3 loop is CASSLAASGSYNEQFF. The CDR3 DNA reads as TGTGCCAGCAGCTTGGCGGCTAGCGGGAGTTACAATGAGCAGTTCTTC.

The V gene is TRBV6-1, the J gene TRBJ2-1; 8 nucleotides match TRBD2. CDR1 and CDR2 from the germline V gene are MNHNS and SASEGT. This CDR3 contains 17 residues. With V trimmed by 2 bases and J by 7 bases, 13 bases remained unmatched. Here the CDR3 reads CASSEFPSGSKGNEQFF. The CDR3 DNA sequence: TGTGCCAGCAGTGAATTTCCCAGCGGGAGCAAAGGAAATGAGCAGTTCTTC.

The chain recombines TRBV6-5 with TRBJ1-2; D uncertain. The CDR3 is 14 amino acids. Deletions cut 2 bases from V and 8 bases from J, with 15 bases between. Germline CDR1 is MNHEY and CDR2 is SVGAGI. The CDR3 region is CASSYAASEGGYTF. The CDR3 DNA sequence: TGTGCCAGCAGTTACGCTGCCAGCGAGGGAGGCTACACCTTC.

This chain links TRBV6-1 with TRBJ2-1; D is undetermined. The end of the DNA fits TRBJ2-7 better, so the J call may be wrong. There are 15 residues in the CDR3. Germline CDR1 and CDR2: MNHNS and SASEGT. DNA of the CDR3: TGTGCCAGCAGTTACAGCGTTAGCCCCTCCTACGAGCAGTACTTC. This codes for CASSYSVSPSYEQYF.

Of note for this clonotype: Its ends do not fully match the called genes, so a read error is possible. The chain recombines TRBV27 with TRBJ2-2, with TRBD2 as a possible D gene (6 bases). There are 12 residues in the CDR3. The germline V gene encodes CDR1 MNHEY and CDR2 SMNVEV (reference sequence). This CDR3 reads CASSPQAGGLFF. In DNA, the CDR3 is TGTGCCAGCAGCCCCCAAGCCGGGGGGCTGTTTTTT.

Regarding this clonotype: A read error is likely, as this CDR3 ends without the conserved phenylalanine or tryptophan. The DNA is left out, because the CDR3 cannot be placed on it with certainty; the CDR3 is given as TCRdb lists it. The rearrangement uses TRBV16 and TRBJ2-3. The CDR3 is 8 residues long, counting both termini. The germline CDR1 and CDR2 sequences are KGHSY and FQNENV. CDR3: CRDGVSPC.

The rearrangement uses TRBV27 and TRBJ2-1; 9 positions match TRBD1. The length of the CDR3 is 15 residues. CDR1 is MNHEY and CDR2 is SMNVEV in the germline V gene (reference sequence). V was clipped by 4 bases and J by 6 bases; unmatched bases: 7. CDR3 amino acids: CASSSGTGRSNEQFF. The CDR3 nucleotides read TGTGCCAGCAGTTCCGGGACAGGGCGTAGCAATGAGCAGTTCTTC.

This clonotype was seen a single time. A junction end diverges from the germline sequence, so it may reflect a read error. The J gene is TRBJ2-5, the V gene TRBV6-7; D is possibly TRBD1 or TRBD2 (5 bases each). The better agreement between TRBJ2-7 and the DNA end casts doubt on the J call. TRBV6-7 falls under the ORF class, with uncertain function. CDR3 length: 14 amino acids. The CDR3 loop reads CAGRDQPIGYEQYF. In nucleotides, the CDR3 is TGTGCCGGCAGGGACCAGCCGATTGGTTACGAGCAGTACTTC.

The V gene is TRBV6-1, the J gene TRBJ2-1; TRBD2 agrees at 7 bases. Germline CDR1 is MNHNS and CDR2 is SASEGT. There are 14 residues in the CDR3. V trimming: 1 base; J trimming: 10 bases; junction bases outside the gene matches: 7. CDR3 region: CASSEVGGVYEQFF. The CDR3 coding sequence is TGTGCCAGCAGTGAAGTGGGGGGGGTCTACGAGCAGTTCTTC.

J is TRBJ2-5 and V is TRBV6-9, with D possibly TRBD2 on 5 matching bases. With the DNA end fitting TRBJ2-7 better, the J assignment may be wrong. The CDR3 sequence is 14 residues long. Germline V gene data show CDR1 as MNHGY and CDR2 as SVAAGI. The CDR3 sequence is CASSRGRAPYEQYF. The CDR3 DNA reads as TGTGCCAGCAGCCGGGGTCGGGCCCCCTACGAGCAGTACTTC.

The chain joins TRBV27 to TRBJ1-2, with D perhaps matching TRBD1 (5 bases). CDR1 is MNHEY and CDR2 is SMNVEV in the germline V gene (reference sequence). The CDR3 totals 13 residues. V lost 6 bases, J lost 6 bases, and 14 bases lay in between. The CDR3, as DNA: TGTGCCAGCAGCCGAGGGGCGGCCGATGGCTACACCTTC. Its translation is CASSRGAADGYTF.

This CDR3 reads CASSHFTLNRNEQFF. CDR3 bases: TGCGCCAGCAGCCACTTTACCCTGAATCGGAACGAGCAGTTCTTC. This chain joins TRBV4-1 and TRBJ2-1; D remains unclear. Trimming took 3 bases from V and 10 from J, leaving 19 bases between them. The CDR3 is 15 amino acids. The germline CDR1 and CDR2 sequences are MGHRA and YSYEKL.

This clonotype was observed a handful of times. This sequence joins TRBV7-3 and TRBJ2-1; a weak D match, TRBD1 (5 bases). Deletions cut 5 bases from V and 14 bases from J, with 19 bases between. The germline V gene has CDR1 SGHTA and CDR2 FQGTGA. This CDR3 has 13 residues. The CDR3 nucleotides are TGTGCCAGCAGCCTACGGACGGATACCAGGGAGTTCTTC. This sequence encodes CASSLRTDTREFF.

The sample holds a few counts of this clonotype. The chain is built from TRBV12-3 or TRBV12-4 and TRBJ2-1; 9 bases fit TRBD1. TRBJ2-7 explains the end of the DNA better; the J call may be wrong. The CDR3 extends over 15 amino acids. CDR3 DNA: TGTGCCAGCAGTGCAACCGGGACAGGGTACCACGAGCAGTACTTC. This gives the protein CASSATGTGYHEQYF.

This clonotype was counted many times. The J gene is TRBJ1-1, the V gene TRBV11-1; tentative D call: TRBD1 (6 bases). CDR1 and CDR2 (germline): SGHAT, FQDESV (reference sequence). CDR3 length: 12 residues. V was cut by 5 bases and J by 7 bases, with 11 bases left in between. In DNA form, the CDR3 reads TGTGCCAGCAGCCTGGGACAACTTGAAGCTTTCTTT. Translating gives CASSLGQLEAFF. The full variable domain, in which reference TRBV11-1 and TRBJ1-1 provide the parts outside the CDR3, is EAEVAQSPRYKITEKSQAVAFWCDPISGHATLYWYRQILGQGPELLVQFQDESVVDDSQLPKDRFSAERLKGVDSTLKIQPAELGDSAMYLCASSLGQLEAFFGQGTRLTVV.

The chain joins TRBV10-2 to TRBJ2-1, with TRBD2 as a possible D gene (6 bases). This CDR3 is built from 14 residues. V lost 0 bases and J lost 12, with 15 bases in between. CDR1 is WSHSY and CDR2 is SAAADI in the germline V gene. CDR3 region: CASSESTVTSWQFF. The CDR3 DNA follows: TGCGCCAGCAGTGAGTCGACTGTTACTAGCTGGCAGTTCTTC.

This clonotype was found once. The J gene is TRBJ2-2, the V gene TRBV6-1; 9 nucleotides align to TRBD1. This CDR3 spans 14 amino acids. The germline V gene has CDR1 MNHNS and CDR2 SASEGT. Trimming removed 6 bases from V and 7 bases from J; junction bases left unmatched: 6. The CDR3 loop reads CASRLQGAGGELFF. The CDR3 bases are TGTGCCAGCAGACTACAGGGGGCGGGCGGGGAGCTGTTTTTT.

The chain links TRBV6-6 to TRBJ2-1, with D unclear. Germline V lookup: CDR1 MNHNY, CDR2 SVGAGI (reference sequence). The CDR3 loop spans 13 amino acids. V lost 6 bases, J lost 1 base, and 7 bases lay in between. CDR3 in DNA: TGTGCCAGCAGGTCTGGGTCCTACAATGAGCAGTTCTTC. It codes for CASRSGSYNEQFF.

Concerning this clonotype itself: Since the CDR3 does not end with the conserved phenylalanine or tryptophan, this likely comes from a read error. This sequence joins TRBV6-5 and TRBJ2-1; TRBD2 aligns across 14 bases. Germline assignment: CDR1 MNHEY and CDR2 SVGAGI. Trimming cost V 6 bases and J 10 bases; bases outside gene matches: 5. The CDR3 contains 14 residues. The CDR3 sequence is CASRGLAGGAEQFL. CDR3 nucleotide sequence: TGTGCCAGCAGAGGACTAGCGGGAGGCGCGGAGCAGTTCTTA.

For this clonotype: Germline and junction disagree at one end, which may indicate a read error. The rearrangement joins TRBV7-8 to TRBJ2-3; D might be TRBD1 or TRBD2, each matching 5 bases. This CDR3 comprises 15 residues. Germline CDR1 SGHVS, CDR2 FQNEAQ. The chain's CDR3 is CASSLSVETVGVQYF. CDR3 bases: TGTGCCAGCAGCTTAAGCGTGGAAACTGTGGGGGTCCAGTACTTT.

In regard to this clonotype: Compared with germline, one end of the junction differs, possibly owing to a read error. CDR3 protein: CANSLDRTGRTEAFF. Here the CDR3 DNA reads TGTGCCAACAGCTTAGATCGGACAGGGAGGACTGAAGCTTTCTTT. The chain couples TRBV7-6 to TRBJ1-1, with 8 positions matching TRBD1. Looked up from germline, CDR1 is SGHVS and CDR2 is FNYEAQ. The CDR3 sequence is 15 residues long.

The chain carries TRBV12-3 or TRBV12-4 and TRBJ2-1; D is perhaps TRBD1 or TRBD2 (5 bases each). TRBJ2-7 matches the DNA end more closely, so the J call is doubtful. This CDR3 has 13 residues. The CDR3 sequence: CASSRDEGYEQYF. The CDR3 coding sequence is TGTGCCAGCAGTCGTGACGAGGGGTACGAGCAGTACTTC.

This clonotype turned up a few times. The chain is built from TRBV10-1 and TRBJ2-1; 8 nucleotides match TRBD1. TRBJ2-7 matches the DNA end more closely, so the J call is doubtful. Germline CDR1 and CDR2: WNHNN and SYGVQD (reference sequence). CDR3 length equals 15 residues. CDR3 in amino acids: CASSESGQGSYEQYF. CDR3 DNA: TGCGCCAGCAGTGAGTCTGGACAGGGCTCCTACGAGCAGTACTTC.